This TCR beta chain is from a study of blood T cell repertoires in COVID-19. Assay used: immunoSEQ multiplex PCR; TCRdb lists only in-frame clones, some missing. Of about 190,000 clones in the sample, under 90% are singletons; the top ten hold 20%. Germline V CDR1 and CDR2: SGHTA, FQGTGA. CDR3 length: 14 residues. V shed 5 bases, J shed 4 bases, and the junction held 6 bases outside the gene matches. The clonotype originates from a human donor in a cohort sampled during active COVID-19. The rearrangement links TRBV7-3 to TRBJ2-5; 8 positions match TRBD1. The sequenced sample was peripheral blood. CDR3 in amino acids: CASSPAGGGETQYF. CDR3 bases: TGTGCCAGCAGCCCCGCAGGGGGCGGAGAGACCCAGTACTTC.